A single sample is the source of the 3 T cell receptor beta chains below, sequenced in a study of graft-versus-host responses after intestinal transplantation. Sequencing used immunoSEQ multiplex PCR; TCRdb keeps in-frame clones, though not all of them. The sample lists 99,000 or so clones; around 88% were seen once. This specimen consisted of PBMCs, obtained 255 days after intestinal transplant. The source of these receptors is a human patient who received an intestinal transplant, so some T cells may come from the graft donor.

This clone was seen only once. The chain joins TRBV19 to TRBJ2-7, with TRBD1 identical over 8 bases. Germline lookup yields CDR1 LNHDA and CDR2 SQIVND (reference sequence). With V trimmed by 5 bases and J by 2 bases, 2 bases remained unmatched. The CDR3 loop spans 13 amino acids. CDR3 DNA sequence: TGTGCCAGTAGTTTGACAGGGGCCTACGAGCAGTACTTC. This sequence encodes CASSLTGAYEQYF.

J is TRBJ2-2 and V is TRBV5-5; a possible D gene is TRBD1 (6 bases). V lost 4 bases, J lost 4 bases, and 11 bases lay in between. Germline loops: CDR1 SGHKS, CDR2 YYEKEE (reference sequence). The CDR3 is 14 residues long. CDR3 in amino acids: CASSPSGVTGELFF. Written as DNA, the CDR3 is TGTGCCAGCAGCCCTTCAGGGGTCACCGGGGAGCTGTTTTTT.

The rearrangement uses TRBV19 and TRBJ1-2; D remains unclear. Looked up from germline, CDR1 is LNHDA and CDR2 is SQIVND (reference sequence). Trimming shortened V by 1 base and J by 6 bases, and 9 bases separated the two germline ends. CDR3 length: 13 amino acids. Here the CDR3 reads CASSIGYSDGYTF. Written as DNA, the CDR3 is TGTGCCAGTAGTATAGGATACTCTGATGGCTACACCTTC.